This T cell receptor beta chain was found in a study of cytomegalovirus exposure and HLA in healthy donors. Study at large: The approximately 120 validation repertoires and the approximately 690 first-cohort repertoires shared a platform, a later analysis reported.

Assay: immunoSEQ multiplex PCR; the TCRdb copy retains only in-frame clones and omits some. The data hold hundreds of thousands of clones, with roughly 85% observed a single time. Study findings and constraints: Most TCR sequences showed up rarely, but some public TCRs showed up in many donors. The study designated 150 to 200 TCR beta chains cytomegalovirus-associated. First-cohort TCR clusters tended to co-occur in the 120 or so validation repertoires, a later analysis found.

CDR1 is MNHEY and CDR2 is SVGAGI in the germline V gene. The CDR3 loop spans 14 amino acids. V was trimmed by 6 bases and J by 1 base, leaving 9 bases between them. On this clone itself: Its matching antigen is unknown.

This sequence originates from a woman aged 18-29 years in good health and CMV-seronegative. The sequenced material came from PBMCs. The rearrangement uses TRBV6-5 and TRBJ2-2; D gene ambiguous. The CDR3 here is CASRLQRNTGELFF. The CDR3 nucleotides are TGTGCCAGCAGACTACAGCGGAACACCGGGGAGCTGTTTTTT.